These T cell receptor beta chains were read from a single sample in a study of T cells in Graves' hyperthyroidism and ophthalmopathy. TCRdb passed the multiplex PCR reads through MiXCR, listing each CDR3 protein once. This table holds about 400,000 distinct CDR3 sequences, roughly 15% found once. The sequencing sample was made of blood. Receptor source: a man aged 18-30 years with Graves' ophthalmopathy. Each CDR3 is given with its conserved first and last residue. A D gene is named only where the DNA matches it firmly. Clone size, where shown, is once, few, many, or a class for clones that have expanded.

D gene	clone size	V gene	J gene	CDR3 DNA	CDR3 protein
TRBD2	many	TRBV11-2	TRBJ2-7	TGTGCCAGCACCCACACAGGACTAGCGAAGTTCGCCTACGAGCAGTACTTC	CASTHTGLAKFAYEQYF
TRBD2	.	TRBV11-3	TRBJ2-5	TGTGCCAGCAGGGGACTAGCGGGAGAATTGAACGAGACCCAGTACTTC	CASRGLAGELNETQYF
.	.	TRBV14	TRBJ1-2	TGTGCCAGCAGCCATGAGAGCAGGGGAGCCTACTATGGCTACACCTTC	CASSHESRGAYYGYTF
TRBD1	many	TRBV12-3/TRBV12-4	TRBJ1-1	TGTGCCAGCAGTGCGGGACAGGGTGGATTCTTT	CASSAGQGGFF
.	.	TRBV15	TRBJ1-1	TGTGCCACAAGAGCGATGAACACTGAAGCTTTCTTT	CATRAMNTEAFF
.	.	TRBV6-1	TRBJ2-5	TGTGCCAGCAGCCTTTATGGGGGTGGAGAGACCCAGTACTTC	CASSLYGGGETQYF
TRBD2	many	TRBV6-5	TRBJ2-3	TGTGCCAGCAGTTACGGACTAGCGGGGGGGAGGTACAGCACAGATACGCAGTATTTT	CASSYGLAGGRYSTDTQYF
TRBD2	few	TRBV20-1	TRBJ2-1	TGCAGTGCTAGAGCGGGACTAGCGGGCCACAATGAGCAGTTCTTC	CSARAGLAGHNEQFF
.	many	TRBV19	TRBJ2-7	TGTGCCAGTAGTTCCCGGGACGTCACCTACGAGCAGTACTTC	CASSSRDVTYEQYF
.	many	TRBV10-1	TRBJ2-3	TGCGCCAGCAGTGATGGGGGTTATGCAGATACGCAGTATTTT	CASSDGGYADTQYF
.	many	TRBV19	TRBJ1-2	TGTGCCAGTAGTATTTTCGCTGGTGGCTACACCTTC	CASSIFAGGYTF
TRBD2	many	TRBV7-2	TRBJ2-1	TGTGCCAGCAACCCCGGGGCTAGCGGCCAGACCTTTAATGAGCAGTTCTTC	CASNPGASGQTFNEQFF
.	many	TRBV12-3/TRBV12-4	TRBJ1-1	TGTGCCAGCAGTCCAGGGACTCCTGAAGCTTTCTTT	CASSPGTPEAFF
TRBD2	many	TRBV12-3/TRBV12-4	TRBJ2-3	TGTGCCAGCGGGACTAGCGGGAGCCCAGATACGCAGTATTTT	CASGTSGSPDTQYF
TRBD1	many	TRBV5-1	TRBJ2-7	TGCGCCAGCAGCCCTACAGGGGATCCCTCCTACGAGCAGTACTTC	CASSPTGDPSYEQYF
.	once	TRBV6-5	TRBJ2-1	TGTGCCAGCAGTTACCTACGGGAGTTGGTCTACAATGAGCAGTTCTTC	CASSYLRELVYNEQFF
.	.	TRBV27	TRBJ1-1	TGTGCCAGCAGTGAAACAGGTTTCACTGAAGCTTTCTTT	CASSETGFTEAFF
.	.	TRBV10-3	TRBJ2-7	TGTGCCATCAGTGAGGTGGCGGATACCTACGAGCAGTACTTC	CAISEVADTYEQYF
.	few	TRBV6-2/TRBV6-3	TRBJ2-5	TGTGCCAGCAGTATGGGGGAGACCCAGTACTTC	CASSMGETQYF
.	many	TRBV11-1	TRBJ1-1	TGTGCCAGCAGCCGAGGCCAGGGCACGGACACTGAAGCTTTCTTT	CASSRGQGTDTEAFF
.	many	TRBV12-3/TRBV12-4	TRBJ1-6	TGTGCCAGCAGTCCACGTTACGGGGGGGCTGATAATTCACCCCTCCACTTT	CASSPRYGGADNSPLHF
.	many	TRBV3-1	TRBJ2-7	TGTGCCAGCAGCCAAGATCCGGGGACCACCTACGAGCAGTACTTC	CASSQDPGTTYEQYF
.	many	TRBV12-3/TRBV12-4	TRBJ2-7	TGTGCCAGCAGTTCAGATGAAGGAGAGTACGAGCAGTACTTC	CASSSDEGEYEQYF
TRBD2	.	TRBV11-2	TRBJ2-5	TGTGCCAGCAGCTCCCTGGGGGGACTAGCGGGGTACCAAGAGACCCAGTACTTC	CASSSLGGLAGYQETQYF
TRBD1	many	TRBV6-2/TRBV6-3	TRBJ1-2	TGTGCCAGCAGTTACTCTCGGACAGGGGCGGATGGCTACACCTTC	CASSYSRTGADGYTF
.	.	TRBV5-1	TRBJ1-2	TGCGCCAGCAAAACAGGGAGACTCTCCTATGGCTACACCTTC	CASKTGRLSYGYTF
.	many	TRBV18	TRBJ2-4	TGTGCCAGCTCGCTTCAGGGGTCGGACATTCAGTACTTC	CASSLQGSDIQYF
.	many	TRBV3-1	TRBJ2-6	TGTGCCAGCAGCCAAGAGGGGGCTGGGGCCAACGTCCTGACTTTC	CASSQEGAGANVLTF
TRBD2	few	TRBV9	TRBJ2-1	TGTGCCAGCAGCGTTCGTAGCGGGAGGGGAAATGAGCAGTTCTTC	CASSVRSGRGNEQFF
.	.	TRBV24-1	TRBJ1-6	TGTGCCACCAGTAGGACGAACAATTCACCCCTCCACTTT	CATSRTNNSPLHF
.	few	TRBV19	TRBJ1-1	TGTGCCAGTAAGGCCCAGGTCAGTAACACTGAAGCTTTCTTT	CASKAQVSNTEAFF
TRBD2	many	TRBV5-1	TRBJ2-2	TGCGCCAGCAGCTTTCGGGGGGCCGGGGAGCTGTTTTTT	CASSFRGAGELFF
TRBD2	many	TRBV11-2	TRBJ2-5	TGTGCCAGCAGCCAAGGGTTACTAGCGGGGGAACAAGAGACCCAGTACTTC	CASSQGLLAGEQETQYF
TRBD1	many	TRBV7-9	TRBJ2-7	TGTGCCAGCAGTACCGGGACAGGGCTCTACGAGCAGTACTTC	CASSTGTGLYEQYF
.	many	TRBV6-1	TRBJ1-2	TGTGCCAGCAGTTATAAAGGGGGTTGGTATGGCTACACCTTC	CASSYKGGWYGYTF
.	many	TRBV14	TRBJ2-5	TGTGCCAGCAGCCACCTCTCTGGGGGGACCCAGTACTTC	CASSHLSGGTQYF
.	many	TRBV27	TRBJ2-2	TGTGCCAGCAGTTTCTATACAGGGCTCGGCGGGGAGCTGTTTTTT	CASSFYTGLGGELFF
.	.	TRBV19	TRBJ2-6	TGTGCCAGTAGTATCCGCGATGGGGCCAACGTCCTGACTTTC	CASSIRDGANVLTF
.	.	TRBV7-9	TRBJ2-2	TGTGCCAAGGGGAAGAACACCGGGGAGCTGTTTTTT	CAKGKNTGELFF
.	few	TRBV24-1	TRBJ1-6	TGTGCCACCAGTCGCGAGGGTCCTAATTCACCCCTCCACTTT	CATSREGPNSPLHF
TRBD2	many	TRBV7-8	TRBJ2-1	TGTGCCAGCAGCTACCCCGGGACTAGACTGTTCTTC	CASSYPGTRLFF
TRBD1	many	TRBV3-1	TRBJ2-7	TGTGCCAGCAGCCCCCGGACAGGGCTAGTCGAGCAGTACTTC	CASSPRTGLVEQYF
TRBD2	.	TRBV11-2	TRBJ2-3	TGTGCCAGCAGCCTCGGGGGGGAGACCACAGATACGCAGTATTTT	CASSLGGETTDTQYF
.	once	TRBV30	TRBJ2-7	TGTGCCTGGTGCCAGGGGCCGGGTCCCTACGAGCAGTACTTC	CAWCQGPGPYEQYF
.	few	TRBV11-2	TRBJ2-6	TGTGCCAGCAGCCCCCCGGCGGGCTCTGGGGCCAACGTCCTGACTTTC	CASSPPAGSGANVLTF
TRBD1	medium-sized	TRBV20-1	TRBJ1-5	TGCAGTGCCCATCTGAAGGGACAGGGGACCAATCAGCCCCAGCATTTT	CSAHLKGQGTNQPQHF
TRBD2	.	TRBV7-2	TRBJ2-1	TGTGCCAGCAGTTTAGAGACTAGCGGGAGTTATATGGATGAGCAGTTCTTC	CASSLETSGSYMDEQFF
.	many	TRBV5-8	TRBJ1-1	TGTGCCAGCAGCTTGCCTAGGGGGGAGTCGAACACTGAAGCTTTCTTT	CASSLPRGESNTEAFF
.	few	TRBV6-1	TRBJ1-5	TGTGCCAGCAGTGAGCTCCCAGGGAATCAGCCCCAGCATTTT	CASSELPGNQPQHF
TRBD1	few	TRBV3-1	TRBJ1-6	TGTGCCAGCAGTCCTCGACAGGGTGGTTCACCCCTCCACTTT	CASSPRQGGSPLHF
TRBD1	.	TRBV10-3	TRBJ2-7	TGTGCCGTACTCTTCGGGACAGGGGGTGGCGAGCAGTACTTC	CAVLFGTGGGEQYF
.	.	TRBV27	TRBJ1-6	TGTGCCAGCAGTCTCGGGCCCACCCCTAATTCACCCCTCCACTTT	CASSLGPTPNSPLHF